This passage covers 32 T cell receptor beta chains from one sample sequenced in a study of cytomegalovirus exposure and HLA in healthy donors. 60 Vbeta and 13 Jbeta primers were used in PCR. Assay used: immunoSEQ multiplex PCR; TCRdb lists only in-frame clones, some missing. Here the sample spans 120,000 or so clones, around four fifths being singletons. Material: PBMCs. These receptors were obtained from a woman between 40 and 55 years old in good health and CMV-seropositive.

For this clone: One end of the junction is discordant with germline, which a read error may explain. The chain combines TRBV4-2 with TRBJ2-1; 9 bases line up with TRBD1. The CDR3 is made up of 15 amino acids. Germline CDR1 is LGHNA and CDR2 is YNFKEQ. The CDR3 sequence is CASSQGQGGYNKQFF. CDR3 nucleotides: TGTGCCAGCAGCCAAGGACAGGGGGGCTACAATAAGCAGTTCTTC.

The gene calls are TRBV5-1 and TRBJ2-1, with no clear D. The germline gives CDR1 SGHRS, CDR2 YFSETQ. This CDR3 has 13 amino acids. Deletions cut 0 bases from V and 10 bases from J, with 11 bases between. CDR3 loop: CASSLVIAREQFF. In nucleotides, the CDR3 is TGCGCCAGCAGCTTGGTTATAGCACGCGAGCAGTTCTTC.

This chain connects TRBV11-1 to TRBJ2-5, with D maybe TRBD2 (6 bases). V shed 5 bases and J shed 2 bases, with 12 bases lying between them. CDR3 length: 14 residues. Germline CDR1 is SGHAT and CDR2 is FQDESV (reference sequence). For the CDR3, the DNA is TGTGCCAGCAGCAGGGACGGGGGACAAGAGACCCAGTACTTC. Residues: CASSRDGGQETQYF.

J is TRBJ2-1 and V is TRBV28, with 8 bases fitting TRBD2. In germline, CDR1 is MDHEN, CDR2 SYDVKM. After removal of 3 bases from V and 1 base from J, the junction contained 2 bases not matched to a gene. The CDR3 totals 15 residues. The CDR3 DNA reads TGTGCCAGCAGTTTGGTAGCGGGATCCTACAATGAGCAGTTCTTC. Translating it yields CASSLVAGSYNEQFF.

The gene calls are TRBV5-1 and TRBJ2-5; 14 bases line up with TRBD2. The CDR3 has 16 amino acids. Trimming cost V 4 bases and J 5 bases; bases outside gene matches: 7. In germline, CDR1 is SGHRS, CDR2 YFSETQ. The CDR3 loop is CASSTGLAGEVETQYF. In DNA form, the CDR3 reads TGCGCCAGCAGCACGGGACTAGCGGGAGAGGTGGAGACCCAGTACTTC. Based on the CDR3 plus reference TRBV5-1 and TRBJ2-5, the full variable domain is KAGVTQTPRYLIKTRGQQVTLSCSPISGHRSVSWYQQTPGQGLQFLFEYFSETQRNKGNFPGRFSGRQFSNSRSEMNVSTLELGDSALYLCASSTGLAGEVETQYFGPGTRLLVL.

The rearrangement uses TRBV5-6 and TRBJ2-7; 7 bases map to TRBD2. J was trimmed by 6 bases and V by 0 bases; bases with no gene match: 6. The V gene's germline CDR1 is SGHDT and CDR2 YYEEEE. This CDR3 region has 14 residues. The CDR3 protein is CASSLGGRAAEQYF. In DNA, the CDR3 is TGTGCCAGCAGCTTGGGTGGGAGGGCCGCCGAGCAGTACTTC.

This clone occurred a few times. The chain joins TRBV4-1 to TRBJ1-1; tentatively, D is TRBD1 (6 bases). The ends were cut back, 3 bases at V and 2 bases at J, with 16 bases in the middle. Germline CDR1 MGHRA, CDR2 YSYEKL. The length of the CDR3 is 16 residues. The CDR3 sequence: CASSQGAGTLNTEAFF. The CDR3, as DNA: TGCGCCAGCAGCCAGGGAGCGGGGACACTAAACACTGAAGCTTTCTTT.

The V and J genes are TRBV30 and TRBJ2-2; possible D gene TRBD1, 6 bases. Germline assignment: CDR1 GTSNPN and CDR2 SVGIG (reference sequence). Trimming took 5 bases from V and 6 from J, leaving 16 bases between them. The CDR3 totals 14 residues. The chain's CDR3 is CAWERDTPAGELFF. CDR3 coding DNA: TGTGCCTGGGAGAGGGACACCCCGGCCGGGGAGCTGTTTTTT. The full variable domain, its missing parts supplied by reference TRBV30 and TRBJ2-2, is SQTIHQWPATLVQPVGSPLSLECTVEGTSNPNLYWYRQAAGRGLQLLFYSVGIGQISSEVPQNLSASRPQDRQFILSSKKLLLSDSGFYLCAWERDTPAGELFFGEGSRLTVL.

This chain joins TRBV4-2 and TRBJ1-3; no definite D call. V lost 1 base and J 0 bases, leaving 10 bases between the germline ends. CDR1 is LGHNA and CDR2 is YNFKEQ in the germline V gene. The CDR3 is made up of 16 amino acids. The CDR3 region has the DNA TGTGCCAGCAGCCAAGGATTAGAGTTCTCTGGAAACACCATATATTTT. This sequence encodes CASSQGLEFSGNTIYF.

The chain couples TRBV6-4 to TRBJ2-3, with 13 bases fitting TRBD2. The CDR3 sequence is 16 residues long. V shed 5 bases, J shed 6 bases, and the junction held 8 bases outside the gene matches. Germline CDR1 MRHNA, CDR2 SNTAGT. CDR3 loop: CASSKLAGGPSDTQYF. CDR3 sequence (DNA): TGTGCCAGCAGTAAACTAGCGGGAGGGCCCTCGGATACGCAGTATTTT.

The V call is TRBV5-6, the J call TRBJ1-2; 8 nucleotides line up with TRBD1. V trimming: 5 bases; J trimming: 4 bases; junction bases outside the gene matches: 13. CDR3 length: 16 amino acids. Looked up from germline, CDR1 is SGHDT and CDR2 is YYEEEE. The CDR3 DNA sequence: TGTGCCAGCAGTCACCGGGACAGGACCTTGGGCTATGGCTACACCTTC. Translating it yields CASSHRDRTLGYGYTF.

The chain links TRBV6-4 to TRBJ2-1; D might be TRBD2 (6 bases). The CDR3 is 19 amino acids. Looked up from germline, CDR1 is MRHNA and CDR2 is SNTAGT. With 8 bases removed from V and 0 bases from J, the gap between germline ends came to 26 bases. The CDR3 sequence is CASSYVGLARMSSYNEQFF. In DNA, the CDR3 is TGTGCCAGCTCATACGTTGGGCTAGCGCGAATGAGCTCCTACAATGAGCAGTTCTTC.

This chain joins TRBV28 and TRBJ1-1; D is unclear. V shed 6 bases and J shed 1 base, with 6 bases lying between them. CDR3 length: 12 amino acids. Germline lookup yields CDR1 MDHEN and CDR2 SYDVKM. The CDR3 is CASREQNTEAFF. The DNA of the CDR3 is TGTGCCAGCAGAGAACAGAACACTGAAGCTTTCTTT.

This rearrangement joins TRBV28 to TRBJ2-5; 10 bases fit TRBD2. CDR3 length: 14 amino acids. Germline values: CDR1 MDHEN, CDR2 SYDVKM. The trim removed 7 bases at V and 5 bases at J, leaving 7 bases unmatched. CDR3 protein: CASTFSGRGETQYF. The CDR3 DNA follows: TGTGCCAGCACCTTCAGCGGGAGGGGGGAGACCCAGTACTTC.

The chain combines TRBV5-6 with TRBJ1-1, with 9 bases identical to TRBD1. CDR3 size: 16 residues. The J segment lost 4 bases and the V segment lost 0 bases, leaving 7 bases of the junction unmatched. The germline V gene has CDR1 SGHDT and CDR2 YYEEEE. The CDR3 sequence is CASSLGQGVKSTEAFF. CDR3 bases: TGTGCCAGCAGCTTGGGACAGGGGGTTAAAAGCACTGAAGCTTTCTTT.

The chain joins TRBV7-2 to TRBJ1-3; the D is unclear. V lost 3 bases and J 4 bases, leaving 7 bases between the germline ends. This CDR3 is 13 amino acids long. The V gene's germline CDR1 is SGHTA and CDR2 FQGNSA. The DNA of the CDR3 is TGTGCCAGCAGCTTTTCCGAGGGAAACACCATATATTTT. Translation: CASSFSEGNTIYF.

This clone was counted a single time. This chain uses TRBV6-5 with TRBJ1-1; 7 positions match TRBD1. Looked up from germline, CDR1 is MNHEY and CDR2 is SVGAGI. CDR3 size: 15 residues. Losses at the gene ends were 6 bases for V and 6 bases for J; bases not matched to a gene: 13. The CDR3: CASRTLGTVASEAFF. The CDR3 DNA follows: TGTGCCAGCAGAACCCTCGGGACAGTCGCCTCTGAAGCTTTCTTT.

The CDR3 bases are TGTGCCAGCAGACCAATCCCGGGGGGAGGAATGAACACTGAAGCTTTCTTT. Translation: CASRPIPGGGMNTEAFF. The gene calls are TRBV9 and TRBJ1-1; TRBD1 is a possible D gene (5 bases). CDR1 and CDR2 (germline): SGDLS, YYNGEE. V was shortened by 5 bases and J by 0 bases, with 20 bases between the two germline ends. The CDR3 spans 17 residues. The whole variable domain, filled in from reference TRBV9 and TRBJ1-1, reads DSGVTQTPKHLITATGQRVTLRCSPRSGDLSVYWYQQSLDQGLQFLIQYYNGEERAKGNILERFSAQQFPDLHSELNLSSLELGDSALYFCASRPIPGGGMNTEAFFGQGTRLTVV.

The chain uses TRBV6-5 and TRBJ1-1; 11 bases line up with TRBD1. The junction had 3 bases not matched to a gene; V was cut back by 4 bases and J by 5 bases. Germline lookup yields CDR1 MNHEY and CDR2 SVGAGI. This CDR3 is built from 14 residues. CDR3 nucleotide sequence: TGTGCCAGCAGTTTAGGGACAGGGGGTACTGAAGCTTTCTTT. Translating gives CASSLGTGGTEAFF.

The chain joins TRBV7-3 to TRBJ2-3, with D tentatively TRBD1 (5 bases). The CDR3 sequence is 16 residues long. Germline CDR1 reads SGHTA; CDR2 reads FQGTGA. Trimming cost V 0 bases and J 0 bases, with 10 bases left between them. CDR3 coding DNA: TGTGCCAGCAGCTTAACAGGACAAGCTAGCACAGATACGCAGTATTTT. Encoded protein: CASSLTGQASTDTQYF.

The chain employs TRBV20-1 and TRBJ2-1, with D uncertain. The germline V gene encodes CDR1 DFQATT and CDR2 SNEGSKA (reference sequence). The length of the CDR3 is 10 residues. The V and J ends lost 6 bases and 4 bases respectively, with 4 bases between them. The CDR3 reads CSALYNEQFF. The CDR3 DNA reads TGCAGTGCATTATACAATGAGCAGTTCTTC.

The J gene is TRBJ1-2, the V gene TRBV5-4; D remains unclear. This CDR3 contains 15 residues. Germline assignment: CDR1 SGHNT and CDR2 YYREEE (reference sequence). The germline V and J ends were trimmed by 0 bases and 6 bases, with 15 bases remaining between them. The CDR3 is CASSLGVGGQDGYTF. DNA of the CDR3: TGTGCCAGCAGCTTGGGAGTGGGCGGGCAGGATGGCTACACCTTC.

The chain carries TRBV2 and TRBJ2-1; 7 nucleotides agree with TRBD2. Losses at the gene ends were 4 bases for V and 4 bases for J; bases not matched to a gene: 16. CDR1 and CDR2 from the germline V gene are SNHLY and FYNNEI. CDR3 length: 18 residues. For the CDR3, the DNA is TGTGCCAGCAGTGCATTGTTTGCCGGGAGGAGTAATTACAATGAGCAGTTCTTC. This translates into CASSALFAGRSNYNEQFF.

J is TRBJ2-7 and V is TRBV5-6; a possible D gene is TRBD1 (5 bases). Trimming removed 0 bases from V and 2 bases from J, with 9 bases in between. Germline lookup yields CDR1 SGHDT and CDR2 YYEEEE. This CDR3 contains 14 residues. The CDR3 coding sequence is TGTGCCAGCAGCTTGGATCTCAGGGCCTACGAGCAGTACTTC. It codes for CASSLDLRAYEQYF.

The rearrangement links TRBV7-9 to TRBJ1-2; 9 nucleotides match TRBD1. CDR3 size: 16 residues. CDR1 and CDR2 (germline): SEHNR, FQNEAQ (reference sequence). V lost 2 bases, J lost 2 bases, and 6 bases stayed unmatched. The CDR3 sequence: CASSLPGQGSNYGYTF. The CDR3 nucleotides read TGTGCCAGCAGCTTACCGGGACAGGGATCAAACTATGGCTACACCTTC.

The chain couples TRBV19 to TRBJ2-2; TRBD2 is a possible D gene (5 bases). Trimming left V 2 bases short and J 0 bases short, with 16 bases between. From germline, CDR1 is LNHDA and CDR2 SQIVND (reference sequence). CDR3 length: 18 amino acids. CDR3 sequence reads: CASSISGRTFANTGELFF. CDR3 sequence (DNA): TGTGCCAGTAGTATAAGCGGCCGAACTTTCGCGAACACCGGGGAGCTGTTTTTT.

The chain carries TRBV9 and TRBJ2-4; no clear D. Trimming stripped 0 bases from V and 0 bases from J, with 10 bases between. The CDR3 spans 16 residues. The germline V gene has CDR1 SGDLS and CDR2 YYNGEE. CDR3 nucleotides: TGTGCCAGCAGCGTAGGAGCGTCCTTAGCCAAAAACATTCAGTACTTC. Its translation is CASSVGASLAKNIQYF.

This clone appeared a single time. This rearrangement joins TRBV21-1 to TRBJ2-7; TRBD1 is the table's D call and was not checked against the DNA. TRBV21-1 is a recognized pseudogene. This CDR3 region has 16 residues. CDR3 coding DNA: TGTGCCAGCAGCAAACGGTGGGGCGTGAGCTCCTACGAGCAGTACTTC. The encoded protein is CASSKRWGVSSYEQYF.

This clone was detected only once. V and J are TRBV30 and TRBJ1-2, with 9 bases identical to TRBD1. Per germline, CDR1 GTSNPN and CDR2 SVGIG (reference sequence). CDR3 length equals 12 residues. V was clipped by 4 bases and J by 8 bases; unmatched bases: 5. CDR3 nucleotides: TGTGCCTGGACCGGGACAGGGCACGGCTACACCTTC. Amino acids: CAWTGTGHGYTF.

This chain uses TRBV7-9 with TRBJ2-1; maybe TRBD2 (6 bases). Deletions cut 4 bases from V and 7 bases from J, with 20 bases between. The CDR3 contains 16 residues. Looked up from germline, CDR1 is SEHNR and CDR2 is FQNEAQ (reference sequence). For the CDR3, the DNA is TGTGCCAGCAGCTACTTTCTCCGGGAGTCTAAGAATGAGCAGTTCTTC. Translation: CASSYFLRESKNEQFF.

The rearrangement links TRBV5-4 to TRBJ1-2; TRBD1 might be the D (6 bases). CDR1 and CDR2 (germline): SGHNT, YYREEE (reference sequence). This CDR3 is built from 13 residues. V lost 1 base, J lost 6 bases, and 10 bases lay in between. The CDR3 loop is CASSLTGWDGYTF. The CDR3 DNA sequence: TGTGCCAGCAGCTTGACAGGGTGGGATGGCTACACCTTC.

This sequence joins TRBV10-1 and TRBJ2-2; 12 bases are shared with TRBD1. CDR1 is WNHNN, CDR2 SYGVQD, per germline (reference sequence). V was clipped by 8 bases and J by 1 base; unmatched bases: 5. This CDR3 is built from 16 residues. This CDR3 reads CASGGTGGKNTGELFF. The CDR3 nucleotides read TGCGCCAGCGGCGGGACAGGGGGCAAGAACACCGGGGAGCTGTTTTTT.